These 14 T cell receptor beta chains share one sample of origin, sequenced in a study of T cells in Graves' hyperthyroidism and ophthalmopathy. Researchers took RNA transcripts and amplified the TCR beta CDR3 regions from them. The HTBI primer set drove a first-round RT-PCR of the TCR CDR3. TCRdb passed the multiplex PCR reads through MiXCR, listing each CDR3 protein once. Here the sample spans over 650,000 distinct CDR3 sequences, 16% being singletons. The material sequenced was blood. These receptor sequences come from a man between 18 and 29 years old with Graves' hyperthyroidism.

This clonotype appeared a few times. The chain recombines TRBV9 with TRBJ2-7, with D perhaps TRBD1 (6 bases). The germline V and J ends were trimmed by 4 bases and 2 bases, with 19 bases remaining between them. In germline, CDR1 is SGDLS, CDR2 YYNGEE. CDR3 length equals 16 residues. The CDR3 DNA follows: TGTGCCAGCAGCCCCAGTGGAGCAGGGGCAACCTACGAGCAGTACTTC. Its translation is CASSPSGAGATYEQYF.

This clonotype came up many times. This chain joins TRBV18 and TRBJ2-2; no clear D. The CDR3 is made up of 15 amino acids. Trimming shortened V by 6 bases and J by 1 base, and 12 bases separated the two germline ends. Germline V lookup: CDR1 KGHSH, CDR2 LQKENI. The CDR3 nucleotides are TGTGCCAGCTCTCTCACGACGGTGAACACCGGGGAGCTGTTTTTT. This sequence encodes CASSLTTVNTGELFF.

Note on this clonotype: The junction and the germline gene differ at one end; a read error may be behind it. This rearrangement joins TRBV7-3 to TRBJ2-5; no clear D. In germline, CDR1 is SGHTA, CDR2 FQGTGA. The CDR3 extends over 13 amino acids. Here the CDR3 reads CASSPPGPFPADF. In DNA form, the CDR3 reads TGTGCCAGCAGCCCCCCCGGGCCGTTTCCGGCGGACTTC.

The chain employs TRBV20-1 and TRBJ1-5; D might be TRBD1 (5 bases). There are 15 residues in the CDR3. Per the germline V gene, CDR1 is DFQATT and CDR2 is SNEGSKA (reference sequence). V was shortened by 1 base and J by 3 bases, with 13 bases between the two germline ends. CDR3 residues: CSARVKTGLNQPQHF. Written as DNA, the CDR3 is TGCAGTGCTAGAGTTAAAACAGGACTCAATCAGCCCCAGCATTTT.

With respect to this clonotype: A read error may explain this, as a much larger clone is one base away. DNA for the CDR3: TGTCCCAGCAGTTTAAGGTTACTAGCGGACCGAAAGGGGTACGAGCAGTACTTC. It codes for CPSSLRLLADRKGYEQYF. This rearrangement joins TRBV28 to TRBJ2-7; 8 bases line up with TRBD2. Germline CDR1 reads MDHEN; CDR2 reads SYDVKM. This CDR3 region has 18 residues.

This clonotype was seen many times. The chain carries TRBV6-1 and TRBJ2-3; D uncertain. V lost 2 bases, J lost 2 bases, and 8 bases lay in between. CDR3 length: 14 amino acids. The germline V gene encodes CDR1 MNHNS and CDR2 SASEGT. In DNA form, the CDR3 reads TGTGCCAGCAGTGAAAACGTTTTCACAGATACGCAGTATTTT. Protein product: CASSENVFTDTQYF.

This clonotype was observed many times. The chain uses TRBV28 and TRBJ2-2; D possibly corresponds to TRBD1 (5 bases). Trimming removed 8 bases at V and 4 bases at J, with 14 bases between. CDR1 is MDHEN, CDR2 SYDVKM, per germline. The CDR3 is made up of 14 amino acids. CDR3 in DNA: TGTGCCAGCTCCCGCCAGGGCCGCACCGGGGAGCTGTTTTTT. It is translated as CASSRQGRTGELFF.

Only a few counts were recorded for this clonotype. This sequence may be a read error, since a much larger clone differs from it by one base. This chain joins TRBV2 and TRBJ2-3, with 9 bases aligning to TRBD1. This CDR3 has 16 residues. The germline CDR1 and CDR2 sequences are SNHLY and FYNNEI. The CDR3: CVSSPTTGGITDTQYF. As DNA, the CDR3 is TGTGTCAGCAGTCCTACTACAGGGGGCATAACAGATACGCAGTATTTT.

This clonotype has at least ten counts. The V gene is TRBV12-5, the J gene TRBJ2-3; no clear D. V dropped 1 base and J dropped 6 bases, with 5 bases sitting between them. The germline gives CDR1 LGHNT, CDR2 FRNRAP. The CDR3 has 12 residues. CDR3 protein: CASGLDTDTQYF. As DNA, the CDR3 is TGTGCTAGTGGTTTGGACACGGATACGCAGTATTTT.

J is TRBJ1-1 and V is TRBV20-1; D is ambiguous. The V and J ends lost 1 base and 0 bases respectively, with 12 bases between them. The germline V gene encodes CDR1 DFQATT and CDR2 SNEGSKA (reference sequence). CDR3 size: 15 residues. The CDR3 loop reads CSARAAVTLNTEAFF. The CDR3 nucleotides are TGCAGTGCTAGAGCGGCGGTGACTTTGAACACTGAAGCTTTCTTT.

The CDR3 is CSAPGTGGLYNEQFF. The CDR3 DNA sequence: TGCAGCGCTCCCGGGACAGGGGGTCTCTACAATGAGCAGTTCTTC. The chain couples TRBV29-1 to TRBJ2-1; 11 bases map to TRBD1. This CDR3 contains 15 residues. J lost 3 bases, V lost 7 bases, and 8 bases had no gene match. Germline V gene lookup returns CDR1 SQVTM and CDR2 ANQGSEA.

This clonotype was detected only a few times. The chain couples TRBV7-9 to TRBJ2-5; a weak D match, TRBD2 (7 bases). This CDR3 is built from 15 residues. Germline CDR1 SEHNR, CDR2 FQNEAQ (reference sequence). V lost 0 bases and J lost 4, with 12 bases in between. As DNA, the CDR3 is TGTGCCAGCAGCTTAGCCTCCGGGGGGCGAGAGACCCAGTACTTC. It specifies CASSLASGGRETQYF. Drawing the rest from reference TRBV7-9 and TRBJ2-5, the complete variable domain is DTGVSQNPRHKITKRGQNVTFRCDPISEHNRLYWYRQTLGQGPEFLTYFQNEAQLEKSRLLSDRFSAERPKGSFSTLEIQRTEQGDSAMYLCASSLASGGRETQYFGPGTRLLVL.

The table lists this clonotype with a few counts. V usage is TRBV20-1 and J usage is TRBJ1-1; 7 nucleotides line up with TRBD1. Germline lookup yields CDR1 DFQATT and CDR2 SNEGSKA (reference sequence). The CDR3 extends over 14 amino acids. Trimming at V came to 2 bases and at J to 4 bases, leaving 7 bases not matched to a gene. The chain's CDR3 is CSARRQGVRTEAFF. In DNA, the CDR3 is TGCAGTGCTAGACGCCAGGGGGTTCGCACTGAAGCTTTCTTT.

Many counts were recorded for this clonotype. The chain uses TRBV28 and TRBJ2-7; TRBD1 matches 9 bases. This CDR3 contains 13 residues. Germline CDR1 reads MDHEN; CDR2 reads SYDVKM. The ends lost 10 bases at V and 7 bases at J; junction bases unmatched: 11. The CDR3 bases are TGTGCCACCTCCGGGACAGGGCGTAAAGAGCAGTACTTC. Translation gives CATSGTGRKEQYF.